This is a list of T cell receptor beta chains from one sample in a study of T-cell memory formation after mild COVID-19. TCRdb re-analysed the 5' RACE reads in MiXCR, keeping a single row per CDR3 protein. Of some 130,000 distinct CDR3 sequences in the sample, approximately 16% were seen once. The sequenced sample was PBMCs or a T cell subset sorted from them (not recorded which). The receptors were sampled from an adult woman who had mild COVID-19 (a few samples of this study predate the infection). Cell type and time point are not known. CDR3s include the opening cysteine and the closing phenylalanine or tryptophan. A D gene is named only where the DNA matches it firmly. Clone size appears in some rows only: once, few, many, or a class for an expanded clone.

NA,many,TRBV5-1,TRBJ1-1,CASSSGQPNTEAFF,TGCGCCAGCAGCTCGGGACAACCGAACACTGAAGCTTTCTTT
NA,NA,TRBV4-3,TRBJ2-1,CASSPLGPNEQFF,TGCGCCAGCAGCCCCCTAGGCCCAAATGAGCAGTTCTTC
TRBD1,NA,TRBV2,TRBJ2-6,CASNRGSGANVLTF,TGTGCCAGCAACAGGGGTTCTGGGGCCAACGTCCTGACTTTC
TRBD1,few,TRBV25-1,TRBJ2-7,CASSASTGNEQYF,TGTGCCAGCAGTGCCTCGACAGGGAACGAGCAGTACTTC
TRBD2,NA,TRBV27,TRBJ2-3,CASSSGGPVDTQYF,TGTGCCAGCTCATCGGGGGGGCCAGTAGATACGCAGTATTTT
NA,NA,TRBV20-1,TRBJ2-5,CSARDSGGETQYF,TGCAGTGCTAGAGATTCGGGCGGAGAGACCCAGTACTTC
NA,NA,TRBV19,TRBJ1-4,CASSIGSRGREKLFF,TGTGCCAGTAGTATTGGGAGCAGGGGTCGGGAAAAACTGTTTTTT
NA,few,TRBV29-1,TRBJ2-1,CSVEGSSYNEQFF,TGCAGCGTTGAGGGAAGCTCCTACAATGAGCAGTTCTTC
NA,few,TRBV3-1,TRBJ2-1,CASSQARSSYNEQFF,TGTGCCAGCAGCCAAGCCCGGAGCTCCTACAATGAGCAGTTCTTC
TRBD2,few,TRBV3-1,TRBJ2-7,CASSSQGLAGAYEQYF,TGTGCCAGCAGCTCACAAGGACTAGCGGGAGCCTACGAGCAGTACTTC
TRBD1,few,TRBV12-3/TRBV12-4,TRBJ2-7,CASRSTGDTYEQYF,TGTGCCAGCAGGTCGACAGGGGATACCTACGAGCAGTACTTC
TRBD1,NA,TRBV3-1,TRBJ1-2,CASSPAGGYGYTF,TGTGCCAGCAGCCCAGCAGGGGGCTATGGCTACACCTTC
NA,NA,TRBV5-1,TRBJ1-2,CASRPGPTSGYTF,TGCGCCAGCAGACCCGGGCCCACGAGTGGCTACACCTTC
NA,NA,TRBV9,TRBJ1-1,CASSVEPQIRDTEAFF,TGTGCCAGCAGCGTCGAACCCCAGATAAGGGACACTGAAGCTTTCTTT
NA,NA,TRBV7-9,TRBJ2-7,CASSLGTVGSYEQYF,TGTGCCAGCAGCTTAGGCACAGTGGGGAGCTACGAGCAGTACTTC
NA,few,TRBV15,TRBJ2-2,CATSRPGHPRDSGELFF,TGTGCCACCAGCAGACCGGGACACCCAAGGGATTCCGGGGAGCTGTTTTTT
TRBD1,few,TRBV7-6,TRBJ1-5,CASSPRGAGGRNQPQHF,TGTGCCAGCAGCCCCCGAGGGGCAGGGGGCAGGAATCAGCCCCAGCATTTT
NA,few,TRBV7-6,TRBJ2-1,CASSLERGLGLNEQFF,TGTGCCAGCAGCTTAGAGAGAGGGTTGGGTCTCAATGAGCAGTTCTTC
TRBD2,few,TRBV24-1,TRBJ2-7,CATSDSGTSRYEQYF,TGTGCCACCAGTGACTCCGGGACTAGCCGGTACGAGCAGTACTTC
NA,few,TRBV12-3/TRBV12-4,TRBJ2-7,CASSLVWGKVGDEQYF,TGTGCCAGCAGTTTAGTTTGGGGGAAGGTAGGTGACGAGCAGTACTTC
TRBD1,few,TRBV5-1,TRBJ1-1,CASSLGTGIGLNTEAFF,TGCGCCAGCAGCCTAGGGACAGGGATTGGTTTGAACACTGAAGCTTTCTTT
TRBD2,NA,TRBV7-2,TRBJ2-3,CASSRGGLAGGLADTQYF,TGTGCCAGCAGCAGGGGGGGACTAGCGGGAGGGCTCGCAGATACGCAGTATTTT
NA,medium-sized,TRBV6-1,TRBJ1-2,CASSEESWLYGYTF,TGTGCCAGCAGTGAAGAGAGTTGGCTCTATGGCTACACCTTC